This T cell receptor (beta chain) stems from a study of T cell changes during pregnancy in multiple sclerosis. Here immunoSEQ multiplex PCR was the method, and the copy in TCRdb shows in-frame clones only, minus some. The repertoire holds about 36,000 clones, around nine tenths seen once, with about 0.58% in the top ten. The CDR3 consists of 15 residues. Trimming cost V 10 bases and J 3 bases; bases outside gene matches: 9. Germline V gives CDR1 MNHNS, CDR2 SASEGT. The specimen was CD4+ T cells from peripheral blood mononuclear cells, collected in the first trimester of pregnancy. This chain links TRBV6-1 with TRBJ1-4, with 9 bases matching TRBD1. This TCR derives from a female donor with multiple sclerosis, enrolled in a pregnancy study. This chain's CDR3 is CATRGTGKPNEKLFF. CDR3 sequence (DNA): TGTGCCACCAGAGGGACAGGGAAACCTAATGAAAAACTGTTTTTT.